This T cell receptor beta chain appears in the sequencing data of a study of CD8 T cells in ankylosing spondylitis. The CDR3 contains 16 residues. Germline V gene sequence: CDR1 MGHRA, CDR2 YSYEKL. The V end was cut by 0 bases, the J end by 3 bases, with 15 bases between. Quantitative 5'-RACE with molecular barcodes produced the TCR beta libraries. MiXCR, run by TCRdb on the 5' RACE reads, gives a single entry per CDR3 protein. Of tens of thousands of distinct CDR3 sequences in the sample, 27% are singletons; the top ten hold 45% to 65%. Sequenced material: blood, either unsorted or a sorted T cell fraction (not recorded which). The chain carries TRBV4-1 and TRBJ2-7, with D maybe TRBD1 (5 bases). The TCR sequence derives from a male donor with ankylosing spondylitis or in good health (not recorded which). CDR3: CASSQEVRTSGYEQYF. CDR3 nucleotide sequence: TGCGCCAGCAGCCAAGAGGTTAGGACAAGTGGCTACGAGCAGTACTTC.